This T cell receptor (beta chain) was sequenced for a study of human T cells and chemical hapten exposure. This clonotype was observed at least ten times. CDR1 is SEHNR, CDR2 FQNEAQ, per germline (reference sequence). The CDR3 has 13 amino acids. The germline V and J ends were trimmed by 7 bases and 4 bases, with 14 bases remaining between them. Each CDR3 protein gets one entry after TCRdb re-called the RACE reads with MiXCR. This table has about 250,000 distinct CDR3 sequences, around 7.3% appearing once. Indicated time point: pre-sensitization, week 0. Treatment here: therapeutic diphenylcyclopropenone sensitization with weekly scalp DPC.

This specimen was whole blood, taken in connection with sensitization to the hapten diphenylcyclopropenone (DPC). The TCR was taken from a young man with alopecia areata. Some clones in this sample may be carry-over from other donors' samples. V is TRBV7-9 and J is TRBJ2-7, with a weak D call TRBD1 (6 bases). The CDR3 loop is CASTKTGTYEQYF. As DNA, the CDR3 is TGTGCCAGCACTAAAACAGGGACATACGAGCAGTACTTC.